The 27 T cell receptor beta chains presented below share a single source sample, sequenced in a study of cytomegalovirus exposure and HLA in healthy donors. The PCR made use of 60 Vbeta and 13 Jbeta primers. Sequenced by immunoSEQ multiplex PCR; TCRdb stores in-frame clones only, minus some. The sample contains tens of thousands of clones, about 70% of which appear only once. Sequences were obtained from PBMCs. These TCRs come from a man in his thirties or forties in good health and CMV-seronegative.

This clone appeared once. The rearrangement links TRBV7-2 to TRBJ1-5; D is possibly TRBD1 (6 bases). V lost 5 bases to trimming and J lost 4 bases, with 9 bases between them. Germline CDR1 and CDR2: SGHTA and FQGNSA. CDR3 length equals 13 residues. The CDR3 reads CASSPTGNQPQHF. The DNA for the CDR3 is TGTGCCAGCAGCCCAACAGGGAATCAGCCCCAGCATTTT.

The V gene is TRBV28, the J gene TRBJ2-2; 8 bases align to TRBD1. The CDR3 loop spans 16 amino acids. V was pared by 3 bases and J by 4 bases, with 7 bases of the junction left unmatched. Germline CDR1 and CDR2: MDHEN and SYDVKM. Here the CDR3 reads CASSFPGQGGTGELFF. Written as DNA, the CDR3 is TGTGCCAGCAGTTTCCCCGGACAGGGCGGCACCGGGGAGCTGTTTTTT.

The chain joins TRBV10-3 to TRBJ2-1; D ambiguous. The germline gives CDR1 ENHRY, CDR2 SYGVKD. V lost 4 bases to trimming and J lost 5 bases, with 9 bases between them. The CDR3 length is 13 residues. The DNA for the CDR3 is TGTGCCATCAGTGCGGGTTTGGACAATGAGCAGTTCTTC. This sequence encodes CAISAGLDNEQFF.

This clone was observed a handful of times. V and J are TRBV7-8 and TRBJ2-7; the match to TRBD1 covers 10 bases. CDR3 length: 15 residues. With 5 bases clipped from V and 5 bases from J, the junction kept 9 bases outside the gene matches. CDR1 SGHVS and CDR2 FQNEAQ come from the germline V gene. CDR3 nucleotides: TGTGCCAGCAGCCCACTATCGGGACAGGGGAACGAGCAGTACTTC. Translation: CASSPLSGQGNEQYF. Variable domain in full (rest from reference TRBV7-8 and TRBJ2-7): GAGVSQSPRYKVAKRGQDVALRCDPISGHVSLFWYQQALGQGPEFLTYFQNEAQLDKSGLPSDRFFAERPEGSVSTLKIQRTQQEDSAVYLCASSPLSGQGNEQYFGPGTRLTVT.

The rearrangement links TRBV2 to TRBJ1-1; D gene unclear. The V end was cut by 4 bases, the J end by 0 bases, with 15 bases between. This CDR3 contains 16 residues. CDR1 is SNHLY and CDR2 is FYNNEI in the germline V gene. The DNA of the CDR3 is TGTGCCAGCAGTGTGGAGGAGGGCAGGATGAACACTGAAGCTTTCTTT. It is translated as CASSVEEGRMNTEAFF.

This clone has just a few counts. The V call is TRBV7-8, the J call TRBJ1-5; D is unclear. V was trimmed by 5 bases and J by 3 bases, leaving 17 bases between them. Germline V lookup: CDR1 SGHVS, CDR2 FQNEAQ. This CDR3 comprises 16 residues. This CDR3 reads CASSLYRIANNQPQHF. In DNA, the CDR3 is TGTGCCAGCAGCCTCTACCGTATCGCAAACAATCAGCCCCAGCATTTT.

This clone was detected only a few times. The chain carries TRBV19 and TRBJ1-5; TRBD1 is a possible D gene (6 bases). Germline loops: CDR1 LNHDA, CDR2 SQIVND (reference sequence). V was pared by 5 bases and J by 0 bases, with 14 bases between. The length of the CDR3 is 16 residues. The CDR3 loop reads CASSSVGAFSNQPQHF. The CDR3 DNA reads TGTGCCAGTAGTTCCGTGGGGGCCTTTAGCAATCAGCCCCAGCATTTT.

The rearrangement joins TRBV9 to TRBJ2-7; TRBD1 might be the D (6 bases). Germline assignment: CDR1 SGDLS and CDR2 YYNGEE. The CDR3 consists of 14 residues. Trimming shortened V by 0 bases and J by 2 bases, and 9 bases separated the two germline ends. This CDR3 is CASSVGGQPYEQYF. The CDR3 nucleotides read TGTGCCAGCAGCGTAGGAGGACAGCCCTACGAGCAGTACTTC.

The chain couples TRBV28 to TRBJ1-1, with D possibly matching TRBD1 (5 bases). Germline lookup yields CDR1 MDHEN and CDR2 SYDVKM. The CDR3 has 13 amino acids. Trimming shortened V by 10 bases and J by 1 base, and 13 bases separated the two germline ends. The CDR3 DNA is TGTGCCACCAATAGACAGACGAACACTGAAGCTTTCTTT. Its protein product is CATNRQTNTEAFF.

As regards this clone: A junction end diverges from the germline sequence, so it may reflect a read error. The chain has TRBV7-7 and TRBJ2-5, with 8 bases aligning to TRBD2. CDR1 SSHAT and CDR2 FNYEAQ come from the germline V gene (reference sequence). The CDR3 loop spans 19 amino acids. The CDR3 coding sequence is TGTGCTAGCAGCCAACTAAACTCACGACTAGCGTATCTAGAAGAGACCCAGTACTTC. It is translated as CASSQLNSRLAYLEETQYF.

The V call is TRBV27, the J call TRBJ2-5; 9 nucleotides agree with TRBD2. J was trimmed by 5 bases and V by 3 bases; bases with no gene match: 10. CDR1 MNHEY and CDR2 SMNVEV come from the germline V gene (reference sequence). The CDR3 is made up of 16 amino acids. In nucleotides, the CDR3 is TGTGCCAGCAGTTTTCAGGCGGGAGGGAATCTGGAGACCCAGTACTTC. This gives the protein CASSFQAGGNLETQYF.

CDR3 in amino acids: CSVLLAGGYEQYF. CDR3 nucleotide sequence: TGCAGCGTGCTCCTAGCGGGAGGGTACGAGCAGTACTTC. This chain connects TRBV29-1 to TRBJ2-7; 12 nucleotides match TRBD2. The length of the CDR3 is 13 residues. J gave up 4 bases and V 6 bases, and 4 bases lay outside the gene matches. Looked up from germline, CDR1 is SQVTM and CDR2 is ANQGSEA.

The rearrangement links TRBV27 to TRBJ2-3, with D maybe TRBD2 (6 bases). This CDR3 has 14 residues. Trimming removed 2 bases from V and 5 bases from J, with 11 bases in between. CDR1 and CDR2 from the germline V gene are MNHEY and SMNVEV (reference sequence). The DNA for the CDR3 is TGTGCCAGCAGTTTAATGGGCGGGGAAGATACGCAGTATTTT. Translating it yields CASSLMGGEDTQYF.

The V call is TRBV27, the J call TRBJ2-7; the match to TRBD1 covers 7 bases. Germline assignment: CDR1 MNHEY and CDR2 SMNVEV (reference sequence). CDR3 length equals 15 residues. V lost 8 bases and J lost 3; bases outside the gene matches: 13. The DNA for the CDR3 is TGTGCCAGCGGACAGTTTAGGGACAGAAGCTACGAGCAGTACTTC. This sequence encodes CASGQFRDRSYEQYF.

This chain uses TRBV28 with TRBJ1-4, with 8 bases fitting TRBD1. CDR3 length: 15 residues. V shed 8 bases and J 6 bases; nucleotides not matched to a gene: 11. CDR1 is MDHEN and CDR2 is SYDVKM in the germline V gene. CDR3 in amino acids: CASVSPGRGHEKLFF. Written as DNA, the CDR3 is TGTGCCAGCGTCTCTCCGGGCAGGGGGCATGAAAAACTGTTTTTT. The full variable domain, with the rest looked up from reference TRBV28 and TRBJ1-4, is DVKVTQSSRYLVKRTGEKVFLECVQDMDHENMFWYRQDPGLGLRLIYFSYDVKMKEKGDIPEGYSVSREKKERFSLILESASTNQTSMYLCASVSPGRGHEKLFFGSGTQLSVL.

Written as DNA, the CDR3 is TGTGCCAGCAGCTTACTCGGGGGGTCGAACACTGAAGCTTTCTTT. Translated: CASSLLGGSNTEAFF. V is TRBV7-8 and J is TRBJ1-1; possible D gene TRBD1, 5 bases. The V gene lost 2 bases and the J gene lost 1 base, with 11 bases spanning the gap. Germline V lookup: CDR1 SGHVS, CDR2 FQNEAQ. The CDR3 consists of 15 residues. Full variable domain (remainder filled in from reference TRBV7-8 and TRBJ1-1): GAGVSQSPRYKVAKRGQDVALRCDPISGHVSLFWYQQALGQGPEFLTYFQNEAQLDKSGLPSDRFFAERPEGSVSTLKIQRTQQEDSAVYLCASSLLGGSNTEAFFGQGTRLTVV.

The V call is TRBV7-8, the J call TRBJ2-7; the D is unclear. The germline gives CDR1 SGHVS, CDR2 FQNEAQ. V lost 6 bases and J lost 0, with 9 bases in between. The CDR3 contains 13 residues. The CDR3, as DNA: TGTGCCAGCAGTGCTAGGAGCTCCTACGAGCAGTACTTC. The encoded protein is CASSARSSYEQYF.

This clone was counted a few times. The chain couples TRBV9 to TRBJ1-4; 8 bases are a match to TRBD1. The CDR3 runs to 14 residues. CDR1 and CDR2 (germline): SGDLS, YYNGEE. V trimming: 3 bases; J trimming: 7 bases; junction bases outside the gene matches: 5. The CDR3: CASSGQGAVEKLFF. The CDR3 nucleotides read TGTGCCAGCAGCGGTCAGGGGGCAGTTGAAAAACTGTTTTTT.

The rearrangement joins TRBV10-3 to TRBJ2-7; a weak D match, TRBD2 (5 bases). The germline CDR1 and CDR2 sequences are ENHRY and SYGVKD. The CDR3 spans 15 residues. V was clipped by 2 bases and J by 2 bases, with 13 bases between them. The CDR3 DNA follows: TGTGCCATCAGTGAGACGAGCCGGGGTACCTACGAGCAGTACTTC. Translation gives CAISETSRGTYEQYF.

V usage is TRBV7-3 and J usage is TRBJ2-2; TRBD2 agrees at 8 bases. V lost 3 bases to trimming and J lost 5 bases; unmatched junction nucleotides: 8. This CDR3 has 16 amino acids. CDR1 SGHTA and CDR2 FQGTGA come from the germline V gene. The CDR3 DNA reads as TGTGCCAGCAGCTTCCCTTTAGCGGGGCCAACCGGGGAGCTGTTTTTT. Residues: CASSFPLAGPTGELFF.

The chain is built from TRBV21-1 and TRBJ1-3; the table's D gene call, TRBD1, was not cross checked with the DNA. TRBV21-1 represents a pseudogene. CDR3 size: 20 residues. The CDR3 bases are TGTGCCAGCACCATCCTCCTAACAGGGACGGGTAGCACTCTTGGAAACACCATATATTTT. It is translated as CASTILLTGTGSTLGNTIYF.

The CDR3 sequence: CASGLRMTADTQYF. Here the CDR3 DNA reads TGTGCTAGTGGCTTACGGATGACAGCCGATACGCAGTATTTT. V and J are TRBV12-5 and TRBJ2-3, with D tentatively TRBD1 (5 bases). The CDR3 sequence is 14 residues long. Germline assignment: CDR1 LGHNT and CDR2 FRNRAP. V lost 6 bases and J lost 6, with 16 bases in between.

The chain joins TRBV28 to TRBJ1-1, with 11 bases identical to TRBD1. CDR1 is MDHEN, CDR2 SYDVKM, per germline. This CDR3 comprises 15 residues. V dropped 6 bases and J dropped 3; count of bases not matched to a gene: 6. CDR3 nucleotides: TGTGCCAGCAGAGGGACAGGGGGTTCCCACACTGAAGCTTTCTTT. Residues: CASRGTGGSHTEAFF.

The CDR3 reads CASSPLAGGPLVTDTQYF. CDR3 in DNA: TGTGCCAGCAGCCCACTAGCGGGGGGGCCCTTGGTCACAGATACGCAGTATTTT. The V call is TRBV7-2, the J call TRBJ2-3, with 13 bases lining up with TRBD2. Looked up from germline, CDR1 is SGHTA and CDR2 is FQGNSA. There are 18 residues in the CDR3. The V gene end was trimmed by 5 bases and the J gene end by 2 bases; junction bases not matched to a gene: 10.

This clone was found once. The chain carries TRBV10-3 and TRBJ1-1, with 8 positions matching TRBD1. Germline V gene sequence: CDR1 ENHRY, CDR2 SYGVKD. The CDR3 runs 14 residues. The V gene end was trimmed by 6 bases and the J gene end by 6 bases; junction bases not matched to a gene: 9. The CDR3 DNA is TGTGCCATCAGGGACAGGGCTGGCGGCGCTGAAGCTTTCTTT. It specifies CAIRDRAGGAEAFF.

The sample holds a few counts of this clone. The rearrangement uses TRBV6-1 and TRBJ2-1, with TRBD1 matching 7 bases. The V segment lost 0 bases and the J segment 15 bases; nucleotides outside the gene matches: 14. CDR1 is MNHNS and CDR2 is SASEGT in the germline V gene. The CDR3 totals 15 residues. The CDR3 sequence: CASSEAARGTVGGFF. The CDR3 nucleotides read TGTGCCAGCAGTGAAGCGGCTAGGGGGACAGTCGGTGGGTTCTTC.

This clone was seen just once. V gene TRBV7-2 combines with J gene TRBJ2-3; 8 nucleotides agree with TRBD2. J gave up 5 bases and V 1 base, and 5 bases lay outside the gene matches. The CDR3 runs 15 residues. Per the germline V gene, CDR1 is SGHTA and CDR2 is FQGNSA. CDR3 in DNA: TGTGCCAGCAGCTTAGGGGGACTAGAGGGAGATACGCAGTATTTT. Its protein product is CASSLGGLEGDTQYF.